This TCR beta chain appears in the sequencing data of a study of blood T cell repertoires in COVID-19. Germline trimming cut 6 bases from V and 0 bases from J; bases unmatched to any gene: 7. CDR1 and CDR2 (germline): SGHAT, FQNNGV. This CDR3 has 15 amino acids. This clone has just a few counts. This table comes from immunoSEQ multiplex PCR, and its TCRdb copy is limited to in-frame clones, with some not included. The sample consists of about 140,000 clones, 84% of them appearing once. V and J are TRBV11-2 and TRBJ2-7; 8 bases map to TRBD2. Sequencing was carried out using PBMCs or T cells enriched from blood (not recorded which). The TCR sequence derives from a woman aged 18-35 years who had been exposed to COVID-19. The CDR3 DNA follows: TGTGCCAGCAGATCCACTAGCGGAGACTCCTACGAGCAGTACTTC. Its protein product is CASRSTSGDSYEQYF. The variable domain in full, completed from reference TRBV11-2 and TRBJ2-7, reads EAGVAQSPRYKIIEKRQSVAFWCNPISGHATLYWYQQILGQGPKLLIQFQNNGVVDDSQLPKDRFSAERLKGVDSTLKIQPAKLEDSAVYLCASRSTSGDSYEQYFGPGTRLTVT.